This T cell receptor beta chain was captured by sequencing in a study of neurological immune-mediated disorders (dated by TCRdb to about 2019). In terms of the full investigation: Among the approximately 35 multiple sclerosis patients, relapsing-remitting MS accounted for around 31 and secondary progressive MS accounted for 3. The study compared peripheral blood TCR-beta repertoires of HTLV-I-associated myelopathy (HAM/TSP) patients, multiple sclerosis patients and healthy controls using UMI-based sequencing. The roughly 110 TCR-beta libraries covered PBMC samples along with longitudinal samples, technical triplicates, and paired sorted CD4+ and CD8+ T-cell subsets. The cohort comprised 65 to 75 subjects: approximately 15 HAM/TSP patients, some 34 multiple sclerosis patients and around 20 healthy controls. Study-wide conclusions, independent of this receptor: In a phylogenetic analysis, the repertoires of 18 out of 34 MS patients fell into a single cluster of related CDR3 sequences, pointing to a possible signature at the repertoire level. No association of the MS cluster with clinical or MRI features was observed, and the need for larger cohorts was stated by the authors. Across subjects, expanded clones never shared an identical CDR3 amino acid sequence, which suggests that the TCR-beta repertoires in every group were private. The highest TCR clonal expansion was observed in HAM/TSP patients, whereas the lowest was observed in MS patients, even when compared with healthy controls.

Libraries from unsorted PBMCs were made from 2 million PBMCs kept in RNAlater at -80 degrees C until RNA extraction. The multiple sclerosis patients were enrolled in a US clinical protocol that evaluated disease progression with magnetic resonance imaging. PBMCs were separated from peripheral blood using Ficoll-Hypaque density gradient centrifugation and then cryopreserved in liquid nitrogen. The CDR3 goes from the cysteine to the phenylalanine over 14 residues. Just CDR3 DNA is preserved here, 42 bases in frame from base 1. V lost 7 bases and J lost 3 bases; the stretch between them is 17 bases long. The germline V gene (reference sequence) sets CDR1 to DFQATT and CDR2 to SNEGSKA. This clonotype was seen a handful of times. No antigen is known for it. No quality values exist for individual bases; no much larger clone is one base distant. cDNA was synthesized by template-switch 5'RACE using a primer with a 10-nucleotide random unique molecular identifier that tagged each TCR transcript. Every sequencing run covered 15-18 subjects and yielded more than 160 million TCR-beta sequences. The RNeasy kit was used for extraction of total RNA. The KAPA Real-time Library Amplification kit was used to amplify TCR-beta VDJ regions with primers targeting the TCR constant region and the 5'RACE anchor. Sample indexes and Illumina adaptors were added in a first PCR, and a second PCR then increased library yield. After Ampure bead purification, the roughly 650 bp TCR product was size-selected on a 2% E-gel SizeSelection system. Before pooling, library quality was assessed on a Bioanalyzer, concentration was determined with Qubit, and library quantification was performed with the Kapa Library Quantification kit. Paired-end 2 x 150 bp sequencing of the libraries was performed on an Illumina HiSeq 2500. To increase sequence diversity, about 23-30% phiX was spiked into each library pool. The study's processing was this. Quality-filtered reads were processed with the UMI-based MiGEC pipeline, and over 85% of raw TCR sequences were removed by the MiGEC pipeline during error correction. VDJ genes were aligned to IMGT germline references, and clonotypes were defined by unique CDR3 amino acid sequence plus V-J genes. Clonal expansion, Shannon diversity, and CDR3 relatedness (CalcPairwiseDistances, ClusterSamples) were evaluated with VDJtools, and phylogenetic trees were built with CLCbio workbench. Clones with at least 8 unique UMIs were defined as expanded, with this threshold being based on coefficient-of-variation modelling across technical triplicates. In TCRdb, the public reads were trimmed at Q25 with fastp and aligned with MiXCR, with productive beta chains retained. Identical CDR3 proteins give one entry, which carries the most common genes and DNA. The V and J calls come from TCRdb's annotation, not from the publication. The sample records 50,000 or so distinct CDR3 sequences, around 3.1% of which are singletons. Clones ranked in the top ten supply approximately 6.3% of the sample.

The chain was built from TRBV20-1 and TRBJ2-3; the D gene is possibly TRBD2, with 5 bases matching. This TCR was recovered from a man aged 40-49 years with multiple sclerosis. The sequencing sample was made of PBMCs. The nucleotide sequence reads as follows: TGCAGTGTTACAGAGGGAAAGACTACAGATACGCAGTATTTT. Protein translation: CSVTEGKTTDTQYF.